The source of this TCR beta chain is a study of shared clonotypes between healthy human individuals. CDR1 and CDR2 from the germline V gene are SEHNR and FQNEAQ (reference sequence). V was clipped by 5 bases and J by 0 bases, with 8 bases between them. This CDR3 region has 14 residues. Per the original methods: Junction-only immunoSEQ sequences carried no quality scores, so filtering differed. Clones were read by immunoSEQ multiplex PCR, and TCRdb kept only the in-frame ones, dropping some. V and J calls and clone size are as listed in that table; D and trimming were resolved from the DNA. The sample comprises 450,000 to 550,000 clones, 79% of which are singletons, and over 10% rests with the top ten.

This clonotype was obtained from a woman aged 35 to 49 in good health. Some clones in this sample may be carry-over from other donors' samples. Source material: PBMCs. The genes are TRBV7-9 and TRBJ1-5; no clear D. CDR3 in amino acids: CASSQSYSNQPQHF. CDR3 nucleotide sequence: TGTGCCAGCAGCCAGAGTTATAGCAATCAGCCCCAGCATTTT.